This T cell receptor beta chain was sequenced for a study of response to subunit inactivated influenza vaccine. The germline V and J ends were trimmed by 4 bases and 2 bases, with 12 bases remaining between them. The CDR3 spans 14 residues. Germline assignment: CDR1 SNHLY and CDR2 FYNNEI. Each CDR3 protein gets one entry after TCRdb re-called the RT-PCR reads with MiXCR. The table includes a few hundred thousand distinct CDR3 sequences, approximately 7.7% detected once. This clonotype was seen only a few times. The TCR comes from a man between 50 and 75 years old who received an inactivated influenza vaccine. The sequencing used PBMCs from blood, collected around 25 months after vaccination. The chain joins TRBV2 to TRBJ2-7; possibly TRBD1 for D (7 bases). The CDR3 sequence: CASSGQGGPYEQYF. For the CDR3, the DNA is TGTGCCAGCAGTGGGCAGGGGGGACCCTACGAGCAGTACTTC. Full variable domain (missing parts from reference TRBV2 and TRBJ2-7): EPEVTQTPSHQVTQMGQEVILRCVPISNHLYFYWYRQILGQKVEFLVSFYNNEISEKSEIFDDQFSVERPDGSNFTLKIRSTKLEDSAMYFCASSGQGGPYEQYFGPGTRLTVT.